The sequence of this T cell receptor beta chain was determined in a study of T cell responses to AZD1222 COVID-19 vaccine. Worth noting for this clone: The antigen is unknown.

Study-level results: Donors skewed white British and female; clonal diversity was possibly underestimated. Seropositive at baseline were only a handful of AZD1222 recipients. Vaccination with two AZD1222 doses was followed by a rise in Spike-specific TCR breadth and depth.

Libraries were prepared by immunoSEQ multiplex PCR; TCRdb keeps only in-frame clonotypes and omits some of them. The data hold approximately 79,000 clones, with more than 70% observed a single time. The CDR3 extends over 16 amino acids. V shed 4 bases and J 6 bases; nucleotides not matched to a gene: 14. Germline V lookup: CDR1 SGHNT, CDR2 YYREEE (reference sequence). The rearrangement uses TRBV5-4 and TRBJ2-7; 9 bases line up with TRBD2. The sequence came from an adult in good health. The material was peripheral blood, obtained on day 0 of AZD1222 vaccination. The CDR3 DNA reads TGTGCCAGCAGCGTCTCTGGGGCGGGAGGGCCTAGCGAGCAGTACTTC. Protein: CASSVSGAGGPSEQYF. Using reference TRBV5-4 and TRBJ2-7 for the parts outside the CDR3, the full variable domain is ETGVTQSPTHLIKTRGQQVTLRCSSQSGHNTVSWYQQALGQGPQFIFQYYREEENGRGNFPPRFSGLQFPNYSSELNVNALELDDSALYLCASSVSGAGGPSEQYFGPGTRLTVT.